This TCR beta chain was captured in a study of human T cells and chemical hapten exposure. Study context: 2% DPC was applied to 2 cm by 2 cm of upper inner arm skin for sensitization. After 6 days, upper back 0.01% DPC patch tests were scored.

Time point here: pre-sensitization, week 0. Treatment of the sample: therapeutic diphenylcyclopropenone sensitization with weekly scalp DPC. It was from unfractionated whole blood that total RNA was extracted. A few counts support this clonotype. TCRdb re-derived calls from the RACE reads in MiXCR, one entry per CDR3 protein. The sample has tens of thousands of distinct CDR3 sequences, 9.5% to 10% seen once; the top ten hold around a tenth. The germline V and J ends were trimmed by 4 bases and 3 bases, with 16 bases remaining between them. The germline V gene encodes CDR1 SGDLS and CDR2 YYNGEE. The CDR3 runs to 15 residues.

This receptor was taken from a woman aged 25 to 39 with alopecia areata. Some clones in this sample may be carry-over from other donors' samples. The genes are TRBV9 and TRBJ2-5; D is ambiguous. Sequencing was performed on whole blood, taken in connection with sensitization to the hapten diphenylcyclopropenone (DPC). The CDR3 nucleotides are TGTGCCAGCAGCCTCGGTTGGCTGGAAGAAGAGACCCAGTACTTC. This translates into CASSLGWLEEETQYF.